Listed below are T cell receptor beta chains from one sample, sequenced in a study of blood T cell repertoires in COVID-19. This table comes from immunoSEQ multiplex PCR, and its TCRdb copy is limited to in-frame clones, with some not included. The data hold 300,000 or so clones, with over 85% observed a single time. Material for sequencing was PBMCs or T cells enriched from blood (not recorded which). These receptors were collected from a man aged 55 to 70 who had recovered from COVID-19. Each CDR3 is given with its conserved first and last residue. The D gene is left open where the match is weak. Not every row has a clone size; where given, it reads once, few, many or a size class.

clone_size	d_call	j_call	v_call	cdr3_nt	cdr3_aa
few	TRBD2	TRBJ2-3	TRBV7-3	TGTGCCAGCAGCTTAAGCTCTACTAGCGGGAGTCGAGATACGCAGTATTTT	CASSLSSTSGSRDTQYF
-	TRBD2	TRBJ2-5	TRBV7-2	TGTGCCAGCAGCTCCTACCCCGGACTAGCGGGGGTGGAGACCCAGTACTTC	CASSSYPGLAGVETQYF
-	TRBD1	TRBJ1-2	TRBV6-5	TGTGCCAGCAGTTCGGCAGGGGGCGACTATGGCTACACCTTC	CASSSAGGDYGYTF
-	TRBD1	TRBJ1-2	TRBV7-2	TGTGCCAGCAGCTTAGCCCTCGGACAGGGTGGAAGCTACACCTTC	CASSLALGQGGSYTF
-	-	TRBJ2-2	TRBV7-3	TGTGCCAGCAGCCCACAGAACACCGGGGAGCTGTTTTTT	CASSPQNTGELFF
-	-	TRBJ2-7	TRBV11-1	TGTGCCAGCGGCGGCCCGCGATACGAGCAGTACTTC	CASGGPRYEQYF
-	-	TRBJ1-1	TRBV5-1	TGCGCCAGCGGGGAGGTACTAAACACTGAAGCTTTCTTT	CASGEVLNTEAFF
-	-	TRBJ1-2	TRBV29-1	TGCAGCGTGAGGCAGAACTATGGCTACACCTTC	CSVRQNYGYTF
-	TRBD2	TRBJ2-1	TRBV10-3	TGTGCCATCAATAATGAGCGGGGCGACAATGAGCAGTTCTTC	CAINNERGDNEQFF
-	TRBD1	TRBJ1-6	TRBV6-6	TGTGCCAGCAGTTCCCAGACAGGGGTTTCACCCCTCCACTTT	CASSSQTGVSPLHF
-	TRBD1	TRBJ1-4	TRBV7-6	TGTGCCAGCAGCGGCGACGGGACAGCAAGAGCCGAAAAACTGTTTTTT	CASSGDGTARAEKLFF
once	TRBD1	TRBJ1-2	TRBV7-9	TGTGCCAGCAGCTCACCGGGACAGGGGGCGGGTGGCTACACCTTC	CASSSPGQGAGGYTF
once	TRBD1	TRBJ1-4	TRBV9	TGTGCCAGCAGCGGGCGACCGGGACAGGGGGAAAAACTGTTTTTT	CASSGRPGQGEKLFF
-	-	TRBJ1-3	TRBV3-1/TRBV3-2	TGTGCCAGCAGCTCAGGGGCGACCGGAAACACCATATATTTT	CASSSGATGNTIYF
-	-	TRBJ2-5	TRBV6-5	TGTGCCAGCAGTTACTCTAGCGCCCACAGGGCCCAGTACTTC	CASSYSSAHRAQYF
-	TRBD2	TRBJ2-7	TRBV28	TGTGCCAGCAGCCCTACTAGCGGGAGTTTTCACTACGAGCAGTACTTC	CASSPTSGSFHYEQYF
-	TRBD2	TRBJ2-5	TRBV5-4	TGTGCCAGCACCCTCGGGGGGTACCAAGAGACCCAGTACTTC	CASTLGGYQETQYF
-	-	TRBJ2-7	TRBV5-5	TGTGCCAGCAGCTTTGCCAGTGCCTACGAGCAGTACTTC	CASSFASAYEQYF
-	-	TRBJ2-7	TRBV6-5	TGTGCCAGCAGTTATTCAGACAAGCCTCCCTACGAGCAGTACTTC	CASSYSDKPPYEQYF
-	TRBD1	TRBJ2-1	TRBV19	TGTGCCAGTAGCCCCGACAGGGGGTATGAGCAGTTCTTC	CASSPDRGYEQFF
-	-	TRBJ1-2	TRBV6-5	TGTGCCTTTCGGGATTCTAACTATGGCTACACCTTC	CAFRDSNYGYTF
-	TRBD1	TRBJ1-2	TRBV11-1	TGTGCCAGCAGCCCAGGACAGGGTTACTATGGCTACACCTTC	CASSPGQGYYGYTF
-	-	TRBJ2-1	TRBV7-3	TGTGCCAGCAGCTCACTGCAGGATCACAATGAGCAGTTCTTC	CASSSLQDHNEQFF
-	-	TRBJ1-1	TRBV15	TGTGCCACCAGCAGAGCAGGGATGAACACTGAAGCTTTCTTT	CATSRAGMNTEAFF
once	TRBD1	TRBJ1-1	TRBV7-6	TGTGCCAGCAGCTCCCCCCCGGGACAGGGGGCTGTTTTGAACACTGAAGCTTTCTTT	CASSSPPGQGAVLNTEAFF
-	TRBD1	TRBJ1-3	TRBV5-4	TGTGCCAGCAGTTACGACAGGGTGGCAAACACCATATATTTT	CASSYDRVANTIYF
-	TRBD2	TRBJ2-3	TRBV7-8	TGTGCCAGCAGCTTAGGGGCCCCAGCGGGAGGGACAGATACGCAGTATTTT	CASSLGAPAGGTDTQYF
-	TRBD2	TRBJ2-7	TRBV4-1	TGCGCCAGCAGCCAACTAGCGGTTGGGTACGAGCAGTACTTC	CASSQLAVGYEQYF
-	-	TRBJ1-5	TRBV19	TGTGCCAGTAGTATCAACAGAAATCAGCCCCAGCATTTT	CASSINRNQPQHF
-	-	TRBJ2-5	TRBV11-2	TGTGCCAGCAGCTTAGAAAAGAGCGAGACCCAGTACTTC	CASSLEKSETQYF
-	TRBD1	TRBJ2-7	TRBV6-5	TGTGCCAGCAGACGGGACAGGGAAGGATACGAGCAGTACTTC	CASRRDREGYEQYF
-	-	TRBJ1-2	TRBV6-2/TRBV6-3	TGTGCCAGCAGTGCGACACGTAAGAATGGGTATGGCTACACCTTC	CASSATRKNGYGYTF
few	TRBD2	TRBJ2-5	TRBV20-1	TGCAGTGCTAGTAGCGGGGCGGAGACCCAGTACTTC	CSASSGAETQYF
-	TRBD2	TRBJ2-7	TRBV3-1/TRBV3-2	TGTGCCAGCAGCCAAGACCCCGCCACTAGCGGGAGTATGTACGAGCAGTACTTC	CASSQDPATSGSMYEQYF
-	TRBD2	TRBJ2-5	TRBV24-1	TGTGCCACCTCACCTAGCGGGAGGGGGGATCAAGAGACCCAGTACTTC	CATSPSGRGDQETQYF
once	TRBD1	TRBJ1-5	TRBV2	TGTGCCAGCAGAAATAGACAGGGTATGATTCAGCCCCAGCATTTT	CASRNRQGMIQPQHF
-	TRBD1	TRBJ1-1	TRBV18	TGTGCCAGCTCACCAGGGACAGGGAATGAAGCTTTCTTT	CASSPGTGNEAFF
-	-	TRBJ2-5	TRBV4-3	TGCGCCAGCAGCCAAGTTGAGAGACAAGGGACCCAGTACTTC	CASSQVERQGTQYF
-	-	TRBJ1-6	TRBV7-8	TGTGCCAGCAGCTTAAAGGGGTTCAGGGCACCCCTCCACTTT	CASSLKGFRAPLHF
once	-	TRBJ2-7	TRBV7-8	TGTGCCAGCAGCCCTTTTGCGCAGGGAGGCGGCGAGCAGTACTTC	CASSPFAQGGGEQYF
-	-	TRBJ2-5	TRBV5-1	TGCGCCAGCAGATATCACTCCCAAGAGACCCAGTACTTC	CASRYHSQETQYF
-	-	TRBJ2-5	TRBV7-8	TGTGCCAGCAGCACGGCCCTGGGCAGCCAAGAGACCCAGTACTTC	CASSTALGSQETQYF
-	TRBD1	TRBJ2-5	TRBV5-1	TGCGCCAGCAGCTTGACCAGCAGGGGGTGGGAGACCCAGTACTTC	CASSLTSRGWETQYF
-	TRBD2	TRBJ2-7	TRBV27	TGTGCCAGCAAAACAAAGGGACTTCGGACTAGCGGTAAATACGAGCAGTACTTC	CASKTKGLRTSGKYEQYF
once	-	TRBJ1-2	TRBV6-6	TGTGCCAGCAGCAAGGGGAGGGAGGGGAACCTCTATGGCTACACCTTC	CASSKGREGNLYGYTF
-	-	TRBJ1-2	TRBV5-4	TGTGCCAGCAGCGCAAACAGGGCTTACTATGGCTACACCTTC	CASSANRAYYGYTF
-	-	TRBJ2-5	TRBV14	TGTGCCAGCAGCCAAAGGGGTGGCTTCCAAGAGACCCAGTACTTC	CASSQRGGFQETQYF
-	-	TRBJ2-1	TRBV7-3	TGTGCCAGCAGCTCAGGGGTGGGAGCCCGGGATGAGCAGTTCTTC	CASSSGVGARDEQFF
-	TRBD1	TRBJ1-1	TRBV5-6	TGTGCCAGCAACTTCGGACAGGGAAACACTGAAGCTTTCTTT	CASNFGQGNTEAFF
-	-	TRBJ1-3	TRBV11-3	TGTGCCAGCAGCTTAAGGACGGGACTCTCTGGAAACACCATATATTTT	CASSLRTGLSGNTIYF
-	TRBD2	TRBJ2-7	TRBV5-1	TGCGCCAGCAGCTTGAATAGCGGGGGAACCTACGAGCAGTACTTC	CASSLNSGGTYEQYF
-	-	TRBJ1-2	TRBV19	TGTGCCAGTAGTATCCCCGGGGTCTATGGCTACACCTTC	CASSIPGVYGYTF
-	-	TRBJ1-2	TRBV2	TGTGCCAGCAGTGAAGCTCCAGGGGATACCTATGGCTACACCTTC	CASSEAPGDTYGYTF
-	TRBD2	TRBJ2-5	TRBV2	TGTGCCAGCAGTGATGTACTAGCGGGAGGGCCAAAGACCCAGTACTTC	CASSDVLAGGPKTQYF
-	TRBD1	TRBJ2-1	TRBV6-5	TGTGCCAGCAGCGACAGGGGGGACCTGAATGAGCAGTTCTTC	CASSDRGDLNEQFF